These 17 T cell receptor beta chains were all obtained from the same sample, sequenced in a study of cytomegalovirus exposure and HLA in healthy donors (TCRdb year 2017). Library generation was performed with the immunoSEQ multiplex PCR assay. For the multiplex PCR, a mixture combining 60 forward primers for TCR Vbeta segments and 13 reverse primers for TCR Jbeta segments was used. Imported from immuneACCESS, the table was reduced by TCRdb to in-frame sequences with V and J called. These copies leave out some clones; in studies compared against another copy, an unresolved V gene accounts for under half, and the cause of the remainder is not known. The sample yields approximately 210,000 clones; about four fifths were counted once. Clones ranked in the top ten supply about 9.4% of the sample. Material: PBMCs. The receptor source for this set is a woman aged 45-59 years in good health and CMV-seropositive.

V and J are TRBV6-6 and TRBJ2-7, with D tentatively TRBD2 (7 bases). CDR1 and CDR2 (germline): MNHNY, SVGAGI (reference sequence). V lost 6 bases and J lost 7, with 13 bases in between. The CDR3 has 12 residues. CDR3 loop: CASSAGAEEQYF. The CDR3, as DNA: TGTGCCAGCAGCGCGGGGGCGGAAGAGCAGTACTTC.

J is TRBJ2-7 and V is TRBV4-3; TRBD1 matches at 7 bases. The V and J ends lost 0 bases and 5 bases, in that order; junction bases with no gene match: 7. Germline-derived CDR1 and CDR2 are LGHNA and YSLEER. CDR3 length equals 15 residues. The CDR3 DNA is TGCGCCAGCAGCCAAGATAGGAGGCAGGGGGACGAGCAGTACTTC. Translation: CASSQDRRQGDEQYF.

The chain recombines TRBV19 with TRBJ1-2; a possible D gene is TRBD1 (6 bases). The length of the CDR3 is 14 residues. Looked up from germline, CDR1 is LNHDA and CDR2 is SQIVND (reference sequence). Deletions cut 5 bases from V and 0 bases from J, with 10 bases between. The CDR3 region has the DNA TGTGCCAGTAGTCCGGCAGGGGCTAACTATGGCTACACCTTC. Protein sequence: CASSPAGANYGYTF. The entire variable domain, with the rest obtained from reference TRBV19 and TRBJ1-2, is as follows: DGGITQSPKYLFRKEGQNVTLSCEQNLNHDAMYWYRQDPGQGLRLIYYSQIVNDFQKGDIAEGYSVSREKKESFPLTVTSAQKNPTAFYLCASSPAGANYGYTFGSGTRLTVV.

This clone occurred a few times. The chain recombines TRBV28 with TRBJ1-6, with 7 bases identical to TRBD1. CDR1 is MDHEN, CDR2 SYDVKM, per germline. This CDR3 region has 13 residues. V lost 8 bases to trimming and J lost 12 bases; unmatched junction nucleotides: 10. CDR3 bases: TGTGCCAGCCGCTCAACAGGGGCTCTACCCCTCCACTTT. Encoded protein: CASRSTGALPLHF.

In DNA form, the CDR3 reads TGTGCCAGCAGCGTATGGCAGGCAGGGGGCTACACTGAAGCTTTCTTT. Translated, it gives CASSVWQAGGYTEAFF. This sequence joins TRBV7-3 and TRBJ1-1; 8 bases map to TRBD1. Germline assignment: CDR1 SGHTA and CDR2 FQGTGA. The V segment lost 5 bases and the J segment 3 bases; nucleotides outside the gene matches: 11. CDR3 length: 16 amino acids.

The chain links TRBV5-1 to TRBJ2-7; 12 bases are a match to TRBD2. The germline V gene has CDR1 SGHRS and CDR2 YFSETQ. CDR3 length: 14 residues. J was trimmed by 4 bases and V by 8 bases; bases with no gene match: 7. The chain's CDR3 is CASTPSGGAYEQYF. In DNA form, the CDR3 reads TGCGCCAGTACACCTAGCGGGGGGGCTTACGAGCAGTACTTC.

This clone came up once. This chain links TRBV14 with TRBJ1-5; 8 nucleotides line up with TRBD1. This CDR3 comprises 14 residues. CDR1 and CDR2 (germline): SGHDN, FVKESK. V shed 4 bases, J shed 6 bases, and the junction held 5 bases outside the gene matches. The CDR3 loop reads CASSLTGGTQPQHF. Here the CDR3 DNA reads TGTGCCAGCAGCCTCACAGGGGGGACTCAGCCCCAGCATTTT. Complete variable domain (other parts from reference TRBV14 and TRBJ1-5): EAGVTQFPSHSVIEKGQTVTLRCDPISGHDNLYWYRRVMGKEIKFLLHFVKESKQDESGMPNNRFLAERTGGTYSTLKVQPAELEDSGVYFCASSLTGGTQPQHFGDGTRLSIL.

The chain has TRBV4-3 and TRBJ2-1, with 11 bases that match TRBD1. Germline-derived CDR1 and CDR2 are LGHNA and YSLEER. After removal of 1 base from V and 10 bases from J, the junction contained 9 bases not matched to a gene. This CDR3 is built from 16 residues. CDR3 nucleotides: TGCGCCAGCAGCCAAGCCCCGGGACAGGGGGGCAACGAGCAGTTCTTC. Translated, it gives CASSQAPGQGGNEQFF.

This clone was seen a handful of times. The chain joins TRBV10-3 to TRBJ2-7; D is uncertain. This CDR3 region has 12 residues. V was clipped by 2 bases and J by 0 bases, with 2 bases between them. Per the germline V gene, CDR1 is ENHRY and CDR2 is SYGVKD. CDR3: CAISELSYEQYF. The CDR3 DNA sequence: TGTGCCATCAGTGAGCTCTCCTACGAGCAGTACTTC.

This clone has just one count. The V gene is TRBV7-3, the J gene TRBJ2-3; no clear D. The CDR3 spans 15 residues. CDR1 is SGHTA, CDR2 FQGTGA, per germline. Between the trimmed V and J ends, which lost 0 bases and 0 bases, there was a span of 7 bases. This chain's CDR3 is CASSLTVGSTDTQYF. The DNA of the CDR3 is TGTGCCAGCAGCTTAACGGTCGGGAGCACAGATACGCAGTATTTT.

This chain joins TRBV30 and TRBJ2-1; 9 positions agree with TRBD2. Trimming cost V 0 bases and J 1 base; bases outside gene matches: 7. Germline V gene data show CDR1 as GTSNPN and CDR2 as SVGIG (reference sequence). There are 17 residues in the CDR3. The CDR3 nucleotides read TGTGCCTGGAGTGTAAACCGAGCGGGGGGTTCCTACAATGAGCAGTTCTTC. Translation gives CAWSVNRAGGSYNEQFF.

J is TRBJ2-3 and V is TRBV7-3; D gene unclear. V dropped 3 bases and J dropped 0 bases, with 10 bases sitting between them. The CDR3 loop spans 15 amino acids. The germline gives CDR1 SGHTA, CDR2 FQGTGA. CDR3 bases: TGTGCCAGCAGCTTCAGAGGTGGTAGCACAGATACGCAGTATTTT. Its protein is CASSFRGGSTDTQYF.

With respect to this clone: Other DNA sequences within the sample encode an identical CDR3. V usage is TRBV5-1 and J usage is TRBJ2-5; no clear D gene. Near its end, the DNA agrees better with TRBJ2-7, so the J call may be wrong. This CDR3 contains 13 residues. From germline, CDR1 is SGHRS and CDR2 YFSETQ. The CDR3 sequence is CASSLGAGDEQYF. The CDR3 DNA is TGCGCCAGCAGCTTGGGGGCCGGCGACGAGCAGTACTTC.

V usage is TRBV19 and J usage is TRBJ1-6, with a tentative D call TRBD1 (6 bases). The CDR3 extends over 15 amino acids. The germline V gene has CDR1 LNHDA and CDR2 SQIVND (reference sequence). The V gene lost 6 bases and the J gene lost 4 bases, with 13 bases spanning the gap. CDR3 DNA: TGTGCCAGTAGACAGGGAGCAGCGTATAATTCACCCCTCCACTTT. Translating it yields CASRQGAAYNSPLHF.

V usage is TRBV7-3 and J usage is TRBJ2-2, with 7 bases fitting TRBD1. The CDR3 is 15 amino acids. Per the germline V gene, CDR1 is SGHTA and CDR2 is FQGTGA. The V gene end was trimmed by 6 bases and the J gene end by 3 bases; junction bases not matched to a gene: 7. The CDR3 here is CASRSGDSYTGELFF. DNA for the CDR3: TGTGCCAGCAGATCAGGGGACAGCTACACCGGGGAGCTGTTTTTT.

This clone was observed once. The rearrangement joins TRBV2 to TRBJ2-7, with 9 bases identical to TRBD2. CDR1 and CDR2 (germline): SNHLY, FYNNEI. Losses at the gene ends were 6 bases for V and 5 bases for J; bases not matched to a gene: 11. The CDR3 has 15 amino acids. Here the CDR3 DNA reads TGTGCCAGCAGGATAGCGGGGGCCCGCCTCAACGAGCAGTACTTC. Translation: CASRIAGARLNEQYF.

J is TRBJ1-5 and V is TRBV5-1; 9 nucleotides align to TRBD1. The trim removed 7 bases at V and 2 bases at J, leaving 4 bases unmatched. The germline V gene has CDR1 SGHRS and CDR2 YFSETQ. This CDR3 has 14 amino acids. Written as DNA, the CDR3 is TGCGCCAGCCGACAGGGGGTCGGCAATCAGCCCCAGCATTTT. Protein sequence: CASRQGVGNQPQHF.